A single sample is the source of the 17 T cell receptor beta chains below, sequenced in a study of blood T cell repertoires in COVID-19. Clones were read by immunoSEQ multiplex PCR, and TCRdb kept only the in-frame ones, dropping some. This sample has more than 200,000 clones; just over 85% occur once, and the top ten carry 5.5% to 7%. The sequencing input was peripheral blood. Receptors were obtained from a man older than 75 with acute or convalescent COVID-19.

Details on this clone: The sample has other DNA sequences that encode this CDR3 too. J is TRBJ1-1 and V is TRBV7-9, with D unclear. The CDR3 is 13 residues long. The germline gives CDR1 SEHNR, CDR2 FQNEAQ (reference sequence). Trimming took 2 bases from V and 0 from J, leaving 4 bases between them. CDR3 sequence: CASSLSVNTEAFF. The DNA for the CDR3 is TGTGCCAGCAGCTTATCTGTGAACACTGAAGCTTTCTTT.

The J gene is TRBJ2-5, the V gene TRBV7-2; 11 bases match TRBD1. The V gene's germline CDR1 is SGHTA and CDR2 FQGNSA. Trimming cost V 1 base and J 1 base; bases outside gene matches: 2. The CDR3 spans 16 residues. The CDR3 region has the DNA TGTGCCAGCAGCTTAGTAGGACAGGGGGCCCAAGAGACCCAGTACTTC. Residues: CASSLVGQGAQETQYF.

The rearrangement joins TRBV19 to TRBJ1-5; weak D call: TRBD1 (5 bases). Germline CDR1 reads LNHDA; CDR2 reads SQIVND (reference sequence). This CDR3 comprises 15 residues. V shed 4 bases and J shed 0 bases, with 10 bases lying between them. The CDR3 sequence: CASSTGHYSNQPQHF. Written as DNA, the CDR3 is TGTGCCAGTAGTACAGGACACTATAGCAATCAGCCCCAGCATTTT. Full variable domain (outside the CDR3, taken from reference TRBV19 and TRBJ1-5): DGGITQSPKYLFRKEGQNVTLSCEQNLNHDAMYWYRQDPGQGLRLIYYSQIVNDFQKGDIAEGYSVSREKKESFPLTVTSAQKNPTAFYLCASSTGHYSNQPQHFGDGTRLSIL.

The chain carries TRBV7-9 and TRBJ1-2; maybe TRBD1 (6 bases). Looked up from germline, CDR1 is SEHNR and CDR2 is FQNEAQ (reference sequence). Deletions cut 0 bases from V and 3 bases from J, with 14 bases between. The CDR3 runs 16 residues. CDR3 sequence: CASSLAAGAGHYGYTF. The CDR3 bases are TGTGCCAGCAGCTTAGCCGCAGGGGCCGGACACTATGGCTACACCTTC.

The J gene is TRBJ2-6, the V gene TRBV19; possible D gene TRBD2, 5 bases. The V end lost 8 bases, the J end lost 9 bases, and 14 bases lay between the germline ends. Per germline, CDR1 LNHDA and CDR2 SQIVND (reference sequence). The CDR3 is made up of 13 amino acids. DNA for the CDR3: TGTGCCAGTCGGTTGGACTTGGACAACGTCCTGACTTTC. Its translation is CASRLDLDNVLTF.

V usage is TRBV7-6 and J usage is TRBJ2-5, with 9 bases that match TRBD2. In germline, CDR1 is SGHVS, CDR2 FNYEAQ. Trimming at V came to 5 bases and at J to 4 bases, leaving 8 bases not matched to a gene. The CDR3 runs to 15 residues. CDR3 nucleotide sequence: TGTGCCAGCAGCCGCGGGAGGGGGGTACGAGAGACCCAGTACTTC. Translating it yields CASSRGRGVRETQYF.

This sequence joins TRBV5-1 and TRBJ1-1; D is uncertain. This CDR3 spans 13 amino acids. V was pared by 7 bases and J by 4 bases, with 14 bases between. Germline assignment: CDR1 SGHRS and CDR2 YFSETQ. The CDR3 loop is CASGPRVSTEAFF. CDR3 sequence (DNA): TGCGCCAGCGGCCCGAGGGTCTCCACTGAAGCTTTCTTT.

This chain's CDR3 is CSASRATSGNNEQFF. Here the CDR3 DNA reads TGCAGTGCTAGTCGGGCGACTAGCGGAAACAATGAGCAGTTCTTC. The gene calls are TRBV20-1 and TRBJ2-1; the match to TRBD2 covers 9 bases. This CDR3 has 15 amino acids. Germline CDR1 is DFQATT and CDR2 is SNEGSKA (reference sequence). With 3 bases clipped from V and 5 bases from J, the junction kept 8 bases outside the gene matches.

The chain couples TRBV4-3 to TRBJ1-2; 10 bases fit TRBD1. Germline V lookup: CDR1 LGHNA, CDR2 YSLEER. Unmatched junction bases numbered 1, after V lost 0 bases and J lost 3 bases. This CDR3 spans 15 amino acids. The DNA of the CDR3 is TGCGCCAGCAGCCAAGAGACAGGGGGCGACTATGGCTACACCTTC. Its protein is CASSQETGGDYGYTF.

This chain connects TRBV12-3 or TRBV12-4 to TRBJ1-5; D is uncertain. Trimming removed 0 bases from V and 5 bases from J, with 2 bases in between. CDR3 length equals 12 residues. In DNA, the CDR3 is TGTGCCAGCAGTTTAGCCGATCAGCCCCAGCATTTT. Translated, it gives CASSLADQPQHF.

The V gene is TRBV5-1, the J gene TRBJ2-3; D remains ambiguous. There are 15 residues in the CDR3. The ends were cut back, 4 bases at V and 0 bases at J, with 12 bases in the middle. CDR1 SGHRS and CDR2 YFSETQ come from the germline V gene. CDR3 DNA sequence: TGCGCCAGCAGCACCGGCGGTACTAGCACAGATACGCAGTATTTT. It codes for CASSTGGTSTDTQYF.

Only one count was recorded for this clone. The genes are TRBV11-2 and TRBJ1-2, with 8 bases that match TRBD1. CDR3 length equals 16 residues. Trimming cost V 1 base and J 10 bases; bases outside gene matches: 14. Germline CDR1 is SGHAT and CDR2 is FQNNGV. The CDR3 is CASSLGRTGSFFDYTF. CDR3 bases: TGTGCCAGCAGCTTAGGTCGGACAGGGAGTTTTTTTGACTACACCTTC.

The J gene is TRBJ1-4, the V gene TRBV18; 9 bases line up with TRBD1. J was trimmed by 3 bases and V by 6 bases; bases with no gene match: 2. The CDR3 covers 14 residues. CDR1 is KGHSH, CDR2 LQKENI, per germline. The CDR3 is CASSRDRANEKLFF. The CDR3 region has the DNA TGTGCCAGCTCCCGGGACAGGGCTAATGAAAAACTGTTTTTT.

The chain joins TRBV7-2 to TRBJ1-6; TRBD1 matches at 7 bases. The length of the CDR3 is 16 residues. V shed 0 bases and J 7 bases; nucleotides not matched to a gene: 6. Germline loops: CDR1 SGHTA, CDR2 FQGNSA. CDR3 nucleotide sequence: TGTGCCAGCAGCTTAGCTGAGGGGGCAACGAATTCACCCCTCCACTTT. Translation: CASSLAEGATNSPLHF.

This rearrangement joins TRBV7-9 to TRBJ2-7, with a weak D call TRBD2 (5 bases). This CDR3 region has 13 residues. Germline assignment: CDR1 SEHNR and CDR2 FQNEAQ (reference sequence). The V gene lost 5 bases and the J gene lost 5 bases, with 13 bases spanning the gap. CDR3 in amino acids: CASSHGVRDEQYF. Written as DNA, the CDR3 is TGTGCCAGCAGCCATGGAGTGAGGGACGAGCAGTACTTC.

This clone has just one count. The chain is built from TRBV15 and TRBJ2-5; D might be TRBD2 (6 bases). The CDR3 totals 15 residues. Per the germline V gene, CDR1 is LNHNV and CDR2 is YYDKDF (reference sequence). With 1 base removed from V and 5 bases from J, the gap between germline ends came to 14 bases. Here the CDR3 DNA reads TGTGCCACCAGCAGAGGGGAGGCGGGCTGGGAGACCCAGTACTTC. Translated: CATSRGEAGWETQYF.

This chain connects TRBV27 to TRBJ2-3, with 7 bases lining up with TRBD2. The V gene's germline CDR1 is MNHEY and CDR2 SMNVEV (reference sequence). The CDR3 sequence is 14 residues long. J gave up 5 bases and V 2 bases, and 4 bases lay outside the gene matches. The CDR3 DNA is TGTGCCAGCAGTTTAGACGGGAGGAGAGATACGCAGTATTTT. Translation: CASSLDGRRDTQYF.